What follows are 16 T cell receptor beta chains derived from one specimen sequenced in a study of cytomegalovirus exposure and HLA in healthy donors (dated by TCRdb to 2016 to 2017). The library came from the immunoSEQ multiplex PCR assay. This is the immuneACCESS table as TCRdb keeps it, with only in-frame sequences that have V and J called. A part of the clones is gone; compared with another copy, unresolved V genes explain less than half, and the rest is unexplained. This sample gives 260,000 or so clones in total; roughly 89% of them show up just once. The top ten constitute 2.6% of the sample. The sample comprised PBMCs. The source of these receptors is a man aged 18 to 30 in good health and CMV-seronegative.

Worth noting for this clone: Other nucleotide sequences in the sample specify the same CDR3. This sequence joins TRBV20-1 and TRBJ1-2; the D is unclear. The CDR3 covers 11 residues. Germline values: CDR1 DFQATT, CDR2 SNEGSKA (reference sequence). Trimming removed 3 bases from V and 5 bases from J, with 7 bases in between. CDR3 coding DNA: TGCAGTGCTAGTCGGGGATATGGCTACACCTTC. Its protein is CSASRGYGYTF.

The gene calls are TRBV29-1 and TRBJ2-1; possible D gene TRBD2, 5 bases. Germline CDR1 and CDR2: SQVTM and ANQGSEA. V lost 0 bases and J 2 bases, leaving 29 bases between the germline ends. The CDR3 runs to 21 residues. DNA of the CDR3: TGCAGCGTTGAAGATCGGACTGTTTTACCCGCCCTCCTCGACACCTACAATGAGCAGTTCTTC. It is translated as CSVEDRTVLPALLDTYNEQFF.

The chain carries TRBV27 and TRBJ2-2, with D tentatively TRBD2 (6 bases). This CDR3 has 14 amino acids. CDR1 MNHEY and CDR2 SMNVEV come from the germline V gene (reference sequence). Trimming stripped 3 bases from V and 3 bases from J, with 8 bases between. This CDR3 reads CASSLWGDTGELFF. In nucleotides, the CDR3 is TGTGCCAGCAGTTTGTGGGGGGACACCGGGGAGCTGTTTTTT.

V gene TRBV6-5 combines with J gene TRBJ2-3; 10 bases are shared with TRBD2. This CDR3 contains 16 residues. The junction had 6 bases not matched to a gene; V was cut back by 0 bases and J by 6 bases. Germline loops: CDR1 MNHEY, CDR2 SVGAGI. This CDR3 is CASSYSGKRGGDTQYF. DNA of the CDR3: TGTGCCAGCAGTTACTCGGGCAAGCGGGGGGGCGATACGCAGTATTTT.

The J gene is TRBJ2-3, the V gene TRBV2; TRBD1 matches 8 bases. CDR1 and CDR2 from the germline V gene are SNHLY and FYNNEI. Losses at the gene ends were 7 bases for V and 3 bases for J; bases not matched to a gene: 3. The CDR3 is made up of 13 amino acids. CDR3 sequence: CASIRGLTDTQYF. The DNA of the CDR3 is TGTGCCAGCATCAGGGGGCTTACAGATACGCAGTATTTT. The full variable domain, its missing parts supplied by reference TRBV2 and TRBJ2-3, is EPEVTQTPSHQVTQMGQEVILRCVPISNHLYFYWYRQILGQKVEFLVSFYNNEISEKSEIFDDQFSVERPDGSNFTLKIRSTKLEDSAMYFCASIRGLTDTQYFGPGTRLTVL.

V is TRBV27 and J is TRBJ2-1, with 13 bases fitting TRBD2. The CDR3 has 18 amino acids. Losses at the gene ends were 2 bases for V and 4 bases for J; bases not matched to a gene: 8. Germline CDR1 and CDR2: MNHEY and SMNVEV (reference sequence). The chain's CDR3 is CASSLMGLLAGGYNEQFF. CDR3 nucleotide sequence: TGTGCCAGCAGTTTAATGGGCCTACTAGCGGGAGGGTACAATGAGCAGTTCTTC.

The J gene is TRBJ2-7, the V gene TRBV28; D not certain. The CDR3 is 14 amino acids. CDR1 is MDHEN, CDR2 SYDVKM, per germline. Trimming removed 6 bases from V and 7 bases from J, with 19 bases in between. The CDR3 nucleotides are TGTGCCAGCAGCCCCAGTTTAGGCCTCGGGGAGCAGTACTTC. Protein: CASSPSLGLGEQYF.

The gene calls are TRBV7-8 and TRBJ2-5, with a weak D call TRBD2 (6 bases). In germline, CDR1 is SGHVS, CDR2 FQNEAQ. This CDR3 has 18 residues. Trimming cost V 1 base and J 2 bases, with 20 bases left between them. The CDR3 region has the DNA TGTGCCAGCAGCTTAGTCAGTTACAGCGGGTGGAGTCAAGAGACCCAGTACTTC. This encodes CASSLVSYSGWSQETQYF.

The chain is built from TRBV7-8 and TRBJ1-6, with TRBD1 matching 12 bases. The CDR3 extends over 16 amino acids. Germline V lookup: CDR1 SGHVS, CDR2 FQNEAQ. The ends lost 4 bases at V and 6 bases at J; junction bases unmatched: 4. CDR3 in DNA: TGTGCCAGCAGCTCCGGGACAGGGGGCGGTAATTCACCCCTCCACTTT. This translates into CASSSGTGGGNSPLHF.

The chain couples TRBV10-3 to TRBJ2-3, with 7 bases aligning to TRBD2. Germline lookup yields CDR1 ENHRY and CDR2 SYGVKD. The CDR3 extends over 16 amino acids. Trimming took 1 base from V and 4 from J; bases not matched to a gene: 8. The CDR3 is CAISEWGGVGPDTQYF. As DNA, the CDR3 is TGTGCCATCAGTGAGTGGGGAGGGGTTGGGCCAGATACGCAGTATTTT.

V gene TRBV2 combines with J gene TRBJ1-1, with unresolved D. Per the germline V gene, CDR1 is SNHLY and CDR2 is FYNNEI. The CDR3 is 12 amino acids. The V end lost 7 bases, the J end lost 7 bases, and 13 bases lay between the germline ends. CDR3 sequence reads: CASIRGQYEAFF. Here the CDR3 DNA reads TGTGCCAGCATCCGCGGGCAATATGAAGCTTTCTTT. Filled out from reference TRBV2 and TRBJ1-1, the complete variable domain reads EPEVTQTPSHQVTQMGQEVILRCVPISNHLYFYWYRQILGQKVEFLVSFYNNEISEKSEIFDDQFSVERPDGSNFTLKIRSTKLEDSAMYFCASIRGQYEAFFGQGTRLTVV.

The chain links TRBV9 to TRBJ2-1, with TRBD2 matching over 9 bases. This CDR3 comprises 14 residues. Per the germline V gene, CDR1 is SGDLS and CDR2 is YYNGEE. Trimming cost V 5 bases and J 4 bases; bases outside gene matches: 4. CDR3: CASSLAGKYNEQFF. The CDR3 DNA follows: TGTGCCAGCAGTCTAGCGGGGAAATACAATGAGCAGTTCTTC.

The V gene is TRBV11-2, the J gene TRBJ2-3; 7 positions agree with TRBD2. The CDR3 has 15 residues. The V segment lost 3 bases and the J segment 4 bases; nucleotides outside the gene matches: 7. The germline V gene has CDR1 SGHAT and CDR2 FQNNGV. The CDR3 coding sequence is TGTGCCAGCAGCTTTTCTAGCGGTGGCGCAGATACGCAGTATTTT. Its protein is CASSFSSGGADTQYF. Based on the CDR3 plus reference TRBV11-2 and TRBJ2-3, the full variable domain is EAGVAQSPRYKIIEKRQSVAFWCNPISGHATLYWYQQILGQGPKLLIQFQNNGVVDDSQLPKDRFSAERLKGVDSTLKIQPAKLEDSAVYLCASSFSSGGADTQYFGPGTRLTVL.

The chain combines TRBV7-2 with TRBJ1-1, with D tentatively TRBD1 (6 bases). Germline assignment: CDR1 SGHTA and CDR2 FQGNSA. The V gene lost 5 bases and the J gene lost 0 bases, with 13 bases spanning the gap. CDR3 length equals 15 residues. The CDR3: CASSRTARMNTEAFF. In DNA, the CDR3 is TGTGCCAGCAGCCGGACAGCACGAATGAACACTGAAGCTTTCTTT.

V gene TRBV18 combines with J gene TRBJ2-7; a possible D gene is TRBD2 (6 bases). Germline-derived CDR1 and CDR2 are KGHSH and LQKENI. The CDR3 is 12 amino acids. V was trimmed by 3 bases and J by 6 bases, leaving 9 bases between them. CDR3 nucleotides: TGTGCCAGCTCACCGGAGGGTACCGAGCAGTACTTC. Translation: CASSPEGTEQYF.

This clone was seen more than once but under ten times. The chain joins TRBV7-2 to TRBJ1-2; D call uncertain. The CDR3 contains 14 residues. Looked up from germline, CDR1 is SGHTA and CDR2 is FQGNSA. Deletions cut 5 bases from V and 7 bases from J, with 17 bases between. Here the CDR3 DNA reads TGTGCCAGCAGCCCCGGTTGGTCGAGCTCTGGCTACACCTTC. This gives the protein CASSPGWSSSGYTF.